This paragraph covers one T cell receptor beta chain sequence. Its antigen remains unidentified. Other DNA sequences in this specimen translate into the identical CDR3. With 0 bases clipped from V and 3 bases from J, the junction kept 0 bases outside the gene matches. CDR1 is MNHEY and CDR2 is SVGAGI in the germline V gene. The CDR3 contains 14 residues. This sample is drawn from a study of cytomegalovirus exposure and HLA in healthy donors. General study points: Apart from CMV serostatus, no immune exposure information was available. Among CMV-associated TCR beta chains, most appeared HLA-restricted in a later analysis.

When sampled, the donors appeared nominally healthy, though they likely had unrecorded immune exposures. This PCR relied on a set of 60 Vbeta primers and 13 Jbeta primers. This table comes from immunoSEQ multiplex PCR, and its TCRdb copy is limited to in-frame clones, with some not included. The profile covers roughly 200,000 clones, with roughly three quarters appearing a single time and 2.9% taken by the ten largest. The chain is built from TRBV6-5 and TRBJ2-3; TRBD2 aligns across 7 bases. Sequences were obtained from PBMCs. The TCR sequence derives from a male donor in good health and CMV-seronegative. The CDR3 region is CASSYSGGTDTQYF. The CDR3 bases are TGTGCCAGCAGTTACTCGGGGGGGACAGATACGCAGTATTTT.